These 6 T cell receptor beta chains share one sample of origin, sequenced in a study of control samples from healthy donors and cancer patients. Assay used: immunoSEQ multiplex PCR; TCRdb lists only in-frame clones, some missing. The sample carries under 95,000 clones, around four fifths recorded once. Input material: blood. The receptors shown here come from a man in his fifties or sixties in good health.

CDR3: CASSQDKLAGDTGELFF. The CDR3 DNA follows: TGTGCCAGCAGCCAAGATAAACTAGCGGGAGACACCGGGGAGCTGTTTTTT. The rearrangement joins TRBV3-1 (or the pseudogene TRBV3-2) to TRBJ2-2, with 11 positions matching TRBD2. Germline CDR1 is LGHDT and CDR2 is YNNKEL (reference sequence). The CDR3 has 17 residues. The V and J ends lost 0 bases and 3 bases, in that order; junction bases with no gene match: 3.

This chain links TRBV5-1 with TRBJ2-5; a weak D match, TRBD2 (6 bases). Trimming pared 5 bases from V and 1 base from J, leaving 9 bases between. The germline V gene encodes CDR1 SGHRS and CDR2 YFSETQ. CDR3 length: 13 residues. The DNA for the CDR3 is TGCGCCAGCAGTAATAGCGGCCAAGAGACCCAGTACTTC. This codes for CASSNSGQETQYF.

CDR3 DNA: TGCGCCAGCAGCTTGGACTTGGTCGGGAACACTGAAGCTTTCTTT. Translated, it gives CASSLDLVGNTEAFF. This chain links TRBV5-1 with TRBJ1-1; D remains ambiguous. Germline V CDR1 and CDR2: SGHRS, YFSETQ. Trimming left V 0 bases short and J 1 base short, with 10 bases between. The CDR3 has 15 residues.

The gene calls are TRBV30 and TRBJ2-5; 7 positions match TRBD2. The CDR3 is 15 residues long. The V gene end was trimmed by 3 bases and the J gene end by 1 base; junction bases not matched to a gene: 8. Per germline, CDR1 GTSNPN and CDR2 SVGIG (reference sequence). The CDR3, as DNA: TGTGCCTGGAGAGGGATAGCGGGTTTCCAAGAGACCCAGTACTTC. Translation: CAWRGIAGFQETQYF.

This chain links TRBV9 with TRBJ2-7, with 7 positions matching TRBD1. The V gene's germline CDR1 is SGDLS and CDR2 YYNGEE. J was trimmed by 0 bases and V by 2 bases; bases with no gene match: 5. The CDR3 length is 15 residues. CDR3: CASSVGQASSYEQYF. In DNA form, the CDR3 reads TGTGCCAGCAGCGTTGGACAGGCGAGCTCCTACGAGCAGTACTTC.

This chain joins TRBV4-1 and TRBJ2-1; TRBD1 is a possible D gene (5 bases). Trimming removed 1 base at V and 1 base at J, with 8 bases between. Germline V gene data show CDR1 as MGHRA and CDR2 as YSYEKL. CDR3 size: 15 residues. CDR3: CASSQGRQSYNEQFF. The CDR3 DNA follows: TGCGCCAGCAGCCAAGGGCGACAGTCCTACAATGAGCAGTTCTTC.